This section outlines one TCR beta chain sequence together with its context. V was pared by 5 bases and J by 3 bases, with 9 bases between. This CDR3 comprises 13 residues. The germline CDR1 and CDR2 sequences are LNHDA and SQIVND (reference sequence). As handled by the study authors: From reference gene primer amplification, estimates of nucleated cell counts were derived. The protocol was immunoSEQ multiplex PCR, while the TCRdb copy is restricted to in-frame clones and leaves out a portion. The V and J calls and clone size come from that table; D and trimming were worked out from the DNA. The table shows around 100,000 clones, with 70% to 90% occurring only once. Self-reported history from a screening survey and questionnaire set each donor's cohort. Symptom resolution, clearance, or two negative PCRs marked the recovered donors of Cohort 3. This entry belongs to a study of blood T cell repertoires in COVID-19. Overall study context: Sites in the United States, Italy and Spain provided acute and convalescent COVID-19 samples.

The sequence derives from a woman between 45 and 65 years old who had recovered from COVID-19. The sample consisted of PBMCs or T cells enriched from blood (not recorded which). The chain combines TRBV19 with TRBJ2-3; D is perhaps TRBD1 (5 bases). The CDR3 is CASSDRTTDTQYF. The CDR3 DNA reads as TGTGCCAGTAGTGACAGAACGACAGATACGCAGTATTTT. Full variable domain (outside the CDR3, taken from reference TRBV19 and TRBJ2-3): DGGITQSPKYLFRKEGQNVTLSCEQNLNHDAMYWYRQDPGQGLRLIYYSQIVNDFQKGDIAEGYSVSREKKESFPLTVTSAQKNPTAFYLCASSDRTTDTQYFGPGTRLTVL.